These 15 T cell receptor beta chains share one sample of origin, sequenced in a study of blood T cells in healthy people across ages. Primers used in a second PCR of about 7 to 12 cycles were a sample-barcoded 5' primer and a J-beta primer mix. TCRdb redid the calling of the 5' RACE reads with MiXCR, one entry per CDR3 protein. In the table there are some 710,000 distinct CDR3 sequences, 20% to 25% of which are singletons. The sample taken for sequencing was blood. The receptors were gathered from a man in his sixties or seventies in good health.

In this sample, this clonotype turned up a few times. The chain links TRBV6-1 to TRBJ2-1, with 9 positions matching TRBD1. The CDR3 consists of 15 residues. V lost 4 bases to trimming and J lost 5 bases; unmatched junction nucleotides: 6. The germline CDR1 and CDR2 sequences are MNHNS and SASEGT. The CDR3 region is CASSAGTGRNNEQFF. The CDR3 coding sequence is TGTGCCAGCAGTGCGGGGACAGGGAGAAACAATGAGCAGTTCTTC.

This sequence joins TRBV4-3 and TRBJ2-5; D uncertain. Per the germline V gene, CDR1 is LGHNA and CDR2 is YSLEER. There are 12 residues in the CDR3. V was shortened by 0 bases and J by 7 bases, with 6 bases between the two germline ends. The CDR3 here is CASSQDWGTQYF. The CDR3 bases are TGCGCCAGCAGCCAAGATTGGGGGACCCAGTACTTC.

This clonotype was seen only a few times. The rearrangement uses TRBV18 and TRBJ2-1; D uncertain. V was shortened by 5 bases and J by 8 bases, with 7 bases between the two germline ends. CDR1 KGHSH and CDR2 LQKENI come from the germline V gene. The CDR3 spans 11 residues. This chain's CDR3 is CASSSSYEQFF. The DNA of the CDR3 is TGTGCCAGCTCATCAAGCTATGAGCAGTTCTTC.

The CDR3 DNA reads as TGTGCCAGCAGACGGACTCGGGGGGTCCAAGCCAAAAACATTCAGTACTTC. This encodes CASRRTRGVQAKNIQYF. The chain joins TRBV6-5 to TRBJ2-4; 7 bases fit TRBD2. Looked up from germline, CDR1 is MNHEY and CDR2 is SVGAGI. The CDR3 consists of 17 residues. J was trimmed by 0 bases and V by 6 bases; bases with no gene match: 11.

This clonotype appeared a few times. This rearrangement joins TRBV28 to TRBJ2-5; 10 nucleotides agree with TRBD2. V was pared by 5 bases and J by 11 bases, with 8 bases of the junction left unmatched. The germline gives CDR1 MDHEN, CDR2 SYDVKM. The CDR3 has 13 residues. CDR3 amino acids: CASSRLAGAQQYF. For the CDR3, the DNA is TGTGCCAGCAGTCGTCTAGCGGGGGCCCAACAGTACTTC. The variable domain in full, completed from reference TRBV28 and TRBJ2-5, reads DVKVTQSSRYLVKRTGEKVFLECVQDMDHENMFWYRQDPGLGLRLIYFSYDVKMKEKGDIPEGYSVSREKKERFSLILESASTNQTSMYLCASSRLAGAQQYFGPGTRLLVL.

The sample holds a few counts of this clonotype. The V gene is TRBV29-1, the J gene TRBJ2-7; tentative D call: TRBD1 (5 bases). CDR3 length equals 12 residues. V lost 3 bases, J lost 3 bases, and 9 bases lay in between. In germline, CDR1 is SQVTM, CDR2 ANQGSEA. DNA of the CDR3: TGCAGCGTTGAGGACACCAGCTACGAGCAGTACTTC. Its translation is CSVEDTSYEQYF.

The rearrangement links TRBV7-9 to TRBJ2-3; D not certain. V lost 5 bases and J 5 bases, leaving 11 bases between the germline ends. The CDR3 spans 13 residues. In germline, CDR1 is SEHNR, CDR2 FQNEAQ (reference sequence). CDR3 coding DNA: TGTGCCAGCAGCCCCCGAAACAGAGATACGCAGTATTTT. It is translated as CASSPRNRDTQYF.

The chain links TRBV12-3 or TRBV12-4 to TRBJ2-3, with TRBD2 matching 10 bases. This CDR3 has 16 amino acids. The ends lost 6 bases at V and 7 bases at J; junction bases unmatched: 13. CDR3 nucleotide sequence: TGTGCCAGCAGCCGTGTGTCGCTAGCGGGAGATTATACGCAGTATTTT. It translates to CASSRVSLAGDYTQYF.

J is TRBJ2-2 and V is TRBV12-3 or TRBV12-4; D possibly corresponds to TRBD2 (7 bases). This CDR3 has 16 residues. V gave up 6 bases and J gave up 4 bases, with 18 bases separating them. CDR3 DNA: TGTGCCAGCAGCTTCCATTTTGGGGGGGCCACCGGGGAGCTGTTTTTT. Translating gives CASSFHFGGATGELFF.

CDR3 protein: CSARGETGGENTEAFF. The CDR3 DNA reads as TGCAGTGCTAGAGGGGAGACAGGGGGCGAGAACACTGAAGCTTTCTTT. V usage is TRBV20-1 and J usage is TRBJ1-1; 10 bases match TRBD1. Germline CDR1 and CDR2: DFQATT and SNEGSKA (reference sequence). The CDR3 has 16 amino acids. Trimming at V came to 1 base and at J to 1 base, leaving 6 bases not matched to a gene.

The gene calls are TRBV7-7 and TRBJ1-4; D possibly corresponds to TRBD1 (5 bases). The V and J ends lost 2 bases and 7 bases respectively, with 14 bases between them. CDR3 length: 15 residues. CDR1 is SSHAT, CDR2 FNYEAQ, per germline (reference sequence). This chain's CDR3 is CASSLTGTAVEKLFF. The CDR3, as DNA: TGTGCCAGCAGCTTAACCGGGACTGCCGTTGAAAAACTGTTTTTT.

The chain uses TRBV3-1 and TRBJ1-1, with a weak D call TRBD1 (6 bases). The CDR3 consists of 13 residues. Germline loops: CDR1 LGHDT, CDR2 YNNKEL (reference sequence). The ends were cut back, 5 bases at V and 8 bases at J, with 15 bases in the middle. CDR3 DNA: TGTGCCAGCAGCGGAACAGGGCCCGGGGAAGCTTTCTTT. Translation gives CASSGTGPGEAFF.

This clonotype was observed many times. The CDR3 region has the DNA TGTGCCAGCAGCCTTTCCGGGACAAGGAATGAAAAACTGTTTTTT. As protein: CASSLSGTRNEKLFF. The genes are TRBV3-1 and TRBJ1-4; D may be TRBD1 (6 bases). The CDR3 totals 15 residues. The V gene's germline CDR1 is LGHDT and CDR2 YNNKEL (reference sequence). V was shortened by 4 bases and J by 5 bases, with 14 bases between the two germline ends.

Here the CDR3 reads CSVKLSYEQYF. Here the CDR3 DNA reads TGCAGTGTTAAGCTGTCCTACGAGCAGTACTTC. The chain joins TRBV29-1 to TRBJ2-7; D is uncertain. The CDR3 is 11 residues long. From germline, CDR1 is SQVTM and CDR2 ANQGSEA.

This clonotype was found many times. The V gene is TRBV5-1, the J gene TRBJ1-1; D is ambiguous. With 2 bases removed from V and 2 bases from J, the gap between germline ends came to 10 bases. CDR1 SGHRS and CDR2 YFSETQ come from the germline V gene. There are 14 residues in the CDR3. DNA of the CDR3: TGCGCCAGCAGCTTCGGACCGTCTAACACTGAAGCTTTCTTT. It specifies CASSFGPSNTEAFF.